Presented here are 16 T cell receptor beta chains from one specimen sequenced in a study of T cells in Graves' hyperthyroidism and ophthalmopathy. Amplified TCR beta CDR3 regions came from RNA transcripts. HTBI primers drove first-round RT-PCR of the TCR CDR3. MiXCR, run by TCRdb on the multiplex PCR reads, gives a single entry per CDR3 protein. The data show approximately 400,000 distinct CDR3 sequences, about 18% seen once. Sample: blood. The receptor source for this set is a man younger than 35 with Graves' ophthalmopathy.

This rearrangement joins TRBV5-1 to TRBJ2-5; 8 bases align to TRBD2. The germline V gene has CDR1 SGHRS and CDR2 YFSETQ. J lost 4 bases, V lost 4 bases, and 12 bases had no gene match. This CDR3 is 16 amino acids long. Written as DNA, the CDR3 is TGCGCCAGCAGCCCGTGGAGAGCGGGGGAGGCAGAGACCCAGTACTTC. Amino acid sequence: CASSPWRAGEAETQYF. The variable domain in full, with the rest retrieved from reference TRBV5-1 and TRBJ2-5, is KAGVTQTPRYLIKTRGQQVTLSCSPISGHRSVSWYQQTPGQGLQFLFEYFSETQRNKGNFPGRFSGRQFSNSRSEMNVSTLELGDSALYLCASSPWRAGEAETQYFGPGTRLLVL.

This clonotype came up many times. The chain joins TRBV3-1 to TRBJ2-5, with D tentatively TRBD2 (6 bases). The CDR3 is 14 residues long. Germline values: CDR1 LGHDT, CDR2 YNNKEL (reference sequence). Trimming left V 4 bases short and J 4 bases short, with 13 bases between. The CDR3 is CASSRPGLSETQYF. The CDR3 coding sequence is TGTGCCAGCAGCCGGCCGGGACTCTCAGAGACCCAGTACTTC.

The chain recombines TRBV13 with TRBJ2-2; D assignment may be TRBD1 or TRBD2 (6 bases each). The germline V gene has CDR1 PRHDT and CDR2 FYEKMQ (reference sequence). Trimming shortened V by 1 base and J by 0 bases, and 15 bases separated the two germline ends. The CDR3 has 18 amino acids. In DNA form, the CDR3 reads TGTGCCAGCAGCTTAGAGGAGAGGGGGGCACCGAACACCGGGGAGCTGTTTTTT. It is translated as CASSLEERGAPNTGELFF.

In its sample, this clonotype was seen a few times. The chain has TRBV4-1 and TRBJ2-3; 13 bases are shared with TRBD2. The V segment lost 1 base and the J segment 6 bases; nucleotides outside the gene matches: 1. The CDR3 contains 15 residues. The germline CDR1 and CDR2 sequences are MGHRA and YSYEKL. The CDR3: CASSQVGLAGDTQYF. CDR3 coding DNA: TGCGCCAGCAGCCAAGTGGGACTAGCGGGGGATACGCAGTATTTT.

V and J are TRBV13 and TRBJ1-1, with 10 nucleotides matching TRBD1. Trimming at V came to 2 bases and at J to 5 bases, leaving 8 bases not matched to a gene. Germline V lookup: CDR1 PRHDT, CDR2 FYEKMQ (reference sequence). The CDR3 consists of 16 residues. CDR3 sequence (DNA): TGTGCCAGCAGCTTAATCCCGACAGGGGGCAAGACTGAAGCTTTCTTT. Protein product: CASSLIPTGGKTEAFF.

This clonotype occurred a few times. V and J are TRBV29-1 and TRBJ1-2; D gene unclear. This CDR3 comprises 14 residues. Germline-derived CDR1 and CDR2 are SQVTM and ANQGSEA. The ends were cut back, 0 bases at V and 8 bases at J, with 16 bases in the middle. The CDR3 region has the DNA TGCAGCGTTGAAGAAGCTCCCCCGGAAAGAGGCTACACCTTC. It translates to CSVEEAPPERGYTF. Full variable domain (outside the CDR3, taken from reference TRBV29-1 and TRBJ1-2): SAVISQKPSRDICQRGTSLTIQCQVDSQVTMMFWYRQQPGQSLTLIATANQGSEATYESGFVIDKFPISRPNLTFSTLTVSNMSPEDSSIYLCSVEEAPPERGYTFGSGTRLTVV.

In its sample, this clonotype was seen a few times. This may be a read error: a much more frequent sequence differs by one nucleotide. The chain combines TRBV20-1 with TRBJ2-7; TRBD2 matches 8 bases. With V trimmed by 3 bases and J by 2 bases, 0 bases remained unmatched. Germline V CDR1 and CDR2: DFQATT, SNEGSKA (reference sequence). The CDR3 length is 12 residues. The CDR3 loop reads CSASGGAYEQYF. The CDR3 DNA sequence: TGCAGTGCTAGCGGGGGGGCCTACGAGCAGTACTTC.

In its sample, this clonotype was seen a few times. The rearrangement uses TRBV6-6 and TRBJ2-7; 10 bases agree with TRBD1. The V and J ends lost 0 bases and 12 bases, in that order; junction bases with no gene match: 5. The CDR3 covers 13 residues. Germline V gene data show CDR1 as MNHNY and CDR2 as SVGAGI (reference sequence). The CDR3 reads CASSYSGQGMPYF. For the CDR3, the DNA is TGTGCCAGCAGTTACTCGGGACAGGGGATGCCGTACTTC.

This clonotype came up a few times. The CDR3 reads CASSLSQAGAHGYTF. The CDR3 DNA follows: TGTGCCAGCAGTTTATCCCAGGCAGGAGCACATGGCTACACCTTC. The chain employs TRBV27 and TRBJ1-2; D is uncertain. The V end lost 0 bases, the J end lost 6 bases, and 14 bases lay between the germline ends. Germline V CDR1 and CDR2: MNHEY, SMNVEV (reference sequence). The CDR3 is 15 amino acids.

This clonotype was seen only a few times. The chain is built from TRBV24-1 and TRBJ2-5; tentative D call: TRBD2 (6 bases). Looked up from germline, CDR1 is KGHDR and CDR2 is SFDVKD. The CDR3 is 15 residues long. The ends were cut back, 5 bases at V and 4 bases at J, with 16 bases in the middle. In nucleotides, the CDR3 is TGTGCCACCAGTGGCCCTTTGGAGGGGCTAGAGACCCAGTACTTC. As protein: CATSGPLEGLETQYF.

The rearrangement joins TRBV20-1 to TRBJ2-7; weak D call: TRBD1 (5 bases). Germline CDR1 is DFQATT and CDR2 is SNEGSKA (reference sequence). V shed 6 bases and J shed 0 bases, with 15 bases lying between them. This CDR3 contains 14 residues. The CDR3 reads CSAPGQGTSYEQYF. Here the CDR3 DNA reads TGCAGTGCCCCAGGTCAGGGAACCTCCTACGAGCAGTACTTC.

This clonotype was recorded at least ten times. DNA for the CDR3: TGTGCCAGCAGCTTAGGCAGGGGACGCACTGAAGCTTTCTTT. Amino acid sequence: CASSLGRGRTEAFF. V and J are TRBV7-2 and TRBJ1-1; tentatively, D is TRBD1 (6 bases). This CDR3 is 14 amino acids long. Trimming cost V 1 base and J 4 bases, with 10 bases left between them. Per germline, CDR1 SGHTA and CDR2 FQGNSA.

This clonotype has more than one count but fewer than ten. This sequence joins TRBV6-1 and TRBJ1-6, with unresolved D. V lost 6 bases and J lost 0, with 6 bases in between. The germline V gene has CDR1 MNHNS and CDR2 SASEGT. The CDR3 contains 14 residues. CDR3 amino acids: CASRSSSYNSPLHF. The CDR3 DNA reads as TGTGCCAGCAGGTCAAGCTCCTATAATTCACCCCTCCACTTT.

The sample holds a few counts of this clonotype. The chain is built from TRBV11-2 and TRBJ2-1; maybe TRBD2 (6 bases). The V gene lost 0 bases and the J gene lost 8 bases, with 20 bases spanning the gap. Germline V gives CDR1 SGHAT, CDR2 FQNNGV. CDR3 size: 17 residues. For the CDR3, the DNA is TGTGCCAGCAGCTTAGATCGGGTCGGGAGAAATTACGATGAGCAGTTCTTC. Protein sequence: CASSLDRVGRNYDEQFF.

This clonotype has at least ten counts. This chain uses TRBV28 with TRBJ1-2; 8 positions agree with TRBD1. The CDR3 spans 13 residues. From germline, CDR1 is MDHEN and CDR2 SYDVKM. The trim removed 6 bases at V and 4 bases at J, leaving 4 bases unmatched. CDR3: CASRHQGAYGYTF. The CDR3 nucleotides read TGTGCCAGCAGACACCAGGGGGCCTATGGCTACACCTTC.

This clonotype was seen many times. The CDR3: CASTGTGINEQFF. The CDR3 nucleotides are TGTGCCAGCACCGGGACAGGGATCAATGAGCAGTTCTTC. The chain carries TRBV3-1 and TRBJ2-1; TRBD1 matches at 9 bases. V dropped 7 bases and J dropped 6; count of bases not matched to a gene: 4. The CDR3 runs to 13 residues. Germline-derived CDR1 and CDR2 are LGHDT and YNNKEL (reference sequence).